These 27 T cell receptor beta chains were sequenced from one sample in a study of cytomegalovirus exposure and HLA in healthy donors. The data were produced by immunoSEQ multiplex PCR, yet TCRdb's version contains in-frame clones alone and is incomplete. The sample consists of about 280,000 clones, 65% to 90% of them appearing once. The sequencing input was PBMCs. Receptors were obtained from a woman aged 18-35 years in good health and CMV-seronegative.

Worth noting for this clone: The same CDR3 also results from other DNA sequences found in this sample. The chain uses TRBV5-1 and TRBJ2-3; 9 bases line up with TRBD1. The CDR3 loop spans 14 amino acids. V was clipped by 4 bases and J by 5 bases; unmatched bases: 5. Germline CDR1 and CDR2: SGHRS and YFSETQ. DNA of the CDR3: TGCGCCAGCAGCCCTGGGACAGGGCTAGATACGCAGTATTTT. Protein: CASSPGTGLDTQYF. The entire variable domain, with the rest obtained from reference TRBV5-1 and TRBJ2-3, is as follows: KAGVTQTPRYLIKTRGQQVTLSCSPISGHRSVSWYQQTPGQGLQFLFEYFSETQRNKGNFPGRFSGRQFSNSRSEMNVSTLELGDSALYLCASSPGTGLDTQYFGPGTRLTVL.

The chain joins TRBV6-5 to TRBJ2-7, with 7 bases aligning to TRBD1. Germline values: CDR1 MNHEY, CDR2 SVGAGI. This CDR3 region has 14 residues. The V segment lost 0 bases and the J segment 3 bases; nucleotides outside the gene matches: 2. The CDR3 reads CASSYSGDSYEQYF. The CDR3 DNA reads as TGTGCCAGCAGTTACTCGGGGGACAGCTACGAGCAGTACTTC.

The chain recombines TRBV4-1 with TRBJ2-1; 12 bases are a match to TRBD2. The CDR3 length is 16 residues. Germline CDR1 reads MGHRA; CDR2 reads YSYEKL. With 4 bases clipped from V and 1 base from J, the junction kept 2 bases outside the gene matches. The CDR3 region has the DNA TGCGCCAGCAGCCTGGGACTAGCGGGTTCCTACAATGAGCAGTTCTTC. Translating gives CASSLGLAGSYNEQFF.

The genes are TRBV5-1 and TRBJ2-2; D unclear. The CDR3 sequence is 14 residues long. Per the germline V gene, CDR1 is SGHRS and CDR2 is YFSETQ. V was trimmed by 0 bases and J by 9 bases, leaving 12 bases between them. The CDR3 bases are TGCGCCAGCAGCTTGGTGGGCAGCCCTCGGGAGCTGTTTTTT. Amino acid sequence: CASSLVGSPRELFF.

This clone was seen once. The gene calls are TRBV2 and TRBJ2-3; perhaps TRBD2 as D (6 bases). This CDR3 is 16 amino acids long. The germline V gene has CDR1 SNHLY and CDR2 FYNNEI. V shed 4 bases and J shed 1 base, with 15 bases lying between them. CDR3 loop: CASSVPGLIRTDTQYF. CDR3 coding DNA: TGTGCCAGCAGTGTACCGGGACTCATACGCACAGATACGCAGTATTTT.

The rearrangement uses TRBV9 and TRBJ1-2; D gene uncertain. The CDR3 has 13 amino acids. V lost 0 bases, J lost 8 bases, and 11 bases lay in between. Germline values: CDR1 SGDLS, CDR2 YYNGEE. CDR3 bases: TGTGCCAGCAGCGTAGACTGGTCGGGGGGCTACACCTTC. Translating it yields CASSVDWSGGYTF.

The J gene is TRBJ2-5, the V gene TRBV5-1, with D tentatively TRBD2 (5 bases). CDR1 is SGHRS and CDR2 is YFSETQ in the germline V gene. This CDR3 contains 14 residues. Trimming left V 5 bases short and J 2 bases short, with 13 bases between. CDR3 residues: CASSLAPIQETQYF. The CDR3 region has the DNA TGCGCCAGCAGTTTAGCGCCTATTCAAGAGACCCAGTACTTC.

This clone has just a few counts. The chain uses TRBV30 and TRBJ2-5; 11 nucleotides line up with TRBD2. With 1 base clipped from V and 5 bases from J, the junction kept 3 bases outside the gene matches. CDR1 GTSNPN and CDR2 SVGIG come from the germline V gene (reference sequence). CDR3 length: 14 residues. In DNA, the CDR3 is TGTGCCTGGAGTGGACTAGCGGGAAGGGAGACCCAGTACTTC. Amino acids: CAWSGLAGRETQYF.

The rearrangement joins TRBV11-2 to TRBJ1-2; D might be TRBD1 (6 bases). CDR1 is SGHAT, CDR2 FQNNGV, per germline. The CDR3 contains 15 residues. Trimming removed 5 bases at V and 2 bases at J, with 15 bases between. CDR3 DNA: TGTGCCAGCAGCCTTGAATACGACAGGAACTATGGCTACACCTTC. This sequence encodes CASSLEYDRNYGYTF.

The chain employs TRBV6-5 and TRBJ2-7; 11 bases agree with TRBD2. This CDR3 has 16 residues. V shed 2 bases and J 4 bases; nucleotides not matched to a gene: 7. Looked up from germline, CDR1 is MNHEY and CDR2 is SVGAGI. In DNA, the CDR3 is TGTGCCAGCAGTTACGCCGGGACTAGCGGTATGTACGAGCAGTACTTC. Translating it yields CASSYAGTSGMYEQYF.

This clone was observed a single time. V and J are TRBV14 and TRBJ2-1; 10 bases map to TRBD2. The CDR3 is made up of 13 amino acids. Germline CDR1 SGHDN, CDR2 FVKESK. V shed 5 bases, J shed 14 bases, and the junction held 9 bases outside the gene matches. The CDR3, as DNA: TGTGCCAGCAGCATTCTAGCGGGGGCGCGAAAGTTCTTC. Translation gives CASSILAGARKFF.

V gene TRBV18 combines with J gene TRBJ1-2, with TRBD1 as a possible D gene (6 bases). Germline assignment: CDR1 KGHSH and CDR2 LQKENI. This CDR3 has 15 amino acids. Trimming removed 1 base at V and 2 bases at J, with 11 bases between. This CDR3 reads CASSPQDRPNYGYTF. The CDR3 nucleotides read TGTGCCAGCTCACCACAGGACAGACCCAACTATGGCTACACCTTC.

This clone was detected many times. The DNA for the CDR3 is TGTGCCAGCAGCTTACAGGGGCGCGACTATGGCTACACCTTC. This sequence encodes CASSLQGRDYGYTF. The rearrangement joins TRBV7-2 to TRBJ1-2; possibly TRBD1 for D (6 bases). The CDR3 is 14 amino acids. CDR1 and CDR2 (germline): SGHTA, FQGNSA. The V end lost 2 bases, the J end lost 3 bases, and 10 bases lay between the germline ends.

This clone occurred once. V gene TRBV5-1 combines with J gene TRBJ2-3, with a possible D match to TRBD1 (6 bases). V gave up 0 bases and J gave up 2 bases, with 13 bases separating them. The CDR3 spans 16 residues. The V gene's germline CDR1 is SGHRS and CDR2 YFSETQ. The CDR3 DNA sequence: TGCGCCAGCAGCTTGGCCACTGACAGGTCCACAGATACGCAGTATTTT. It yields the protein CASSLATDRSTDTQYF.

The chain combines TRBV30 with TRBJ2-3; 7 bases are shared with TRBD1. Trimming at V came to 1 base and at J to 0 bases, leaving 10 bases not matched to a gene. The CDR3 has 17 amino acids. Germline assignment: CDR1 GTSNPN and CDR2 SVGIG (reference sequence). CDR3 coding DNA: TGTGCCTGGAGTGACCTCCAGGGACAGCTTAGCACAGATACGCAGTATTTT. It encodes CAWSDLQGQLSTDTQYF.

The chain carries TRBV30 and TRBJ1-1; TRBD1 aligns across 9 bases. The trim removed 2 bases at V and 3 bases at J, leaving 10 bases unmatched. There are 16 residues in the CDR3. Germline lookup yields CDR1 GTSNPN and CDR2 SVGIG (reference sequence). This CDR3 is CAWSRSGTGFYTEAFF. The CDR3, as DNA: TGTGCCTGGAGTAGATCCGGGACAGGGTTTTACACTGAAGCTTTCTTT.

CDR3 nucleotides: TGTGCCAACCGACAGGGGGCGATAGTTGGTGAGCAGTACTTC. It encodes CANRQGAIVGEQYF. This sequence joins TRBV6-1 and TRBJ2-7; TRBD1 agrees at 10 bases. The CDR3 is 14 residues long. CDR1 MNHNS and CDR2 SASEGT come from the germline V gene. The junction had 13 bases not matched to a gene; V was cut back by 10 bases and J by 7 bases.

V is TRBV9 and J is TRBJ1-2; D gene uncertain. Trimming cost V 4 bases and J 8 bases, with 12 bases left between them. The CDR3 has 12 residues. The germline gives CDR1 SGDLS, CDR2 YYNGEE. The CDR3 region is CASSSQSWGYTF. The CDR3 coding sequence is TGTGCCAGCAGCTCGCAGTCGTGGGGCTACACCTTC.

The CDR3 region is CASSVWGGQETQYF. The CDR3 DNA is TGTGCCAGCAGTGTTTGGGGGGGCCAGGAGACCCAGTACTTC. The chain recombines TRBV25-1 with TRBJ2-5; TRBD2 might be the D (7 bases). Trimming shortened V by 4 bases and J by 5 bases, and 14 bases separated the two germline ends. There are 14 residues in the CDR3. CDR1 MGHDK and CDR2 SYGVNS come from the germline V gene.

This chain uses TRBV4-1 with TRBJ2-3; 9 bases align to TRBD1. This CDR3 comprises 19 residues. After removal of 1 base from V and 2 bases from J, the junction contained 13 bases not matched to a gene. In germline, CDR1 is MGHRA, CDR2 YSYEKL. CDR3: CASSQVLKSGQGTTDTQYF. The CDR3 nucleotides read TGCGCCAGCAGCCAAGTCCTTAAATCGGGACAGGGAACCACAGATACGCAGTATTTT.

Only one count was recorded for this clone. The chain is built from TRBV19 and TRBJ2-7; TRBD2 might be the D (6 bases). The germline V gene has CDR1 LNHDA and CDR2 SQIVND (reference sequence). Trimming shortened V by 4 bases and J by 1 base, and 8 bases separated the two germline ends. The length of the CDR3 is 13 residues. This CDR3 reads CASSTDYSYEQYF. The CDR3 nucleotides read TGTGCCAGTAGTACGGACTATTCCTACGAGCAGTACTTC.

The chain has TRBV5-1 and TRBJ1-2, with 9 positions matching TRBD1. The germline CDR1 and CDR2 sequences are SGHRS and YFSETQ. V lost 0 bases to trimming and J lost 10 bases; unmatched junction nucleotides: 4. The CDR3 has 13 amino acids. This CDR3 is CASSLEGTGLYTF. Here the CDR3 DNA reads TGCGCCAGCAGCTTGGAAGGGACAGGGCTCTACACCTTC.

J is TRBJ1-1 and V is TRBV19; no clear D gene. This CDR3 has 16 residues. Looked up from germline, CDR1 is LNHDA and CDR2 is SQIVND (reference sequence). Between the trimmed V and J ends, which lost 4 bases and 0 bases, there was a span of 15 bases. The CDR3 is CASSTLSGFMNTEAFF. Here the CDR3 DNA reads TGTGCCAGTAGTACCCTATCGGGATTCATGAACACTGAAGCTTTCTTT.

The chain couples TRBV6-5 to TRBJ1-3; D gene ambiguous. V lost 10 bases and J lost 8, with 12 bases in between. The CDR3 is 11 amino acids. The germline gives CDR1 MNHEY, CDR2 SVGAGI. For the CDR3, the DNA is TGTGCCACCGTTTCAGTTGACACCATATATTTT. Translating it yields CATVSVDTIYF.

This sequence joins TRBV7-8 and TRBJ2-5; D might be TRBD2 (7 bases). The CDR3 loop spans 15 amino acids. Germline-derived CDR1 and CDR2 are SGHVS and FQNEAQ. Trimming took 1 base from V and 4 from J, leaving 13 bases between them. CDR3 region: CASSLVGGLPETQYF. The DNA for the CDR3 is TGTGCCAGCAGCTTAGTGGGGGGGCTCCCAGAGACCCAGTACTTC.

The chain employs TRBV6-5 and TRBJ2-7; perhaps TRBD1 as D (5 bases). Germline V lookup: CDR1 MNHEY, CDR2 SVGAGI. V lost 2 bases and J lost 4, with 15 bases in between. The CDR3 consists of 15 residues. DNA for the CDR3: TGTGCCAGCAGTTACGTGACAGCCGATATTTACGAGCAGTACTTC. It translates to CASSYVTADIYEQYF.

As to this clone: Other DNA sequences in the sample encode the same CDR3. The chain has TRBV18 and TRBJ2-1; TRBD1 matches at 10 bases. V dropped 3 bases and J dropped 4; count of bases not matched to a gene: 3. Germline CDR1 and CDR2: KGHSH and LQKENI. The CDR3 totals 15 residues. The CDR3 reads CASSPPGQGYNEQFF. The CDR3 DNA reads TGTGCCAGCTCACCTCCGGGACAGGGGTACAATGAGCAGTTCTTC.